Each of the 20 T cell receptor beta chains below was sequenced from the same sample in a study of identical twins. One entry per CDR3 protein results from TCRdb running MiXCR on the 5' RACE reads. The table lists roughly 350,000 distinct CDR3 sequences, around 9% of them singletons. Specimen: naive T cells sorted from blood. These receptors came from a woman aged 50 to 60 in good health.

The chain recombines TRBV7-2 with TRBJ1-3; D is possibly TRBD1 (6 bases). Deletions cut 3 bases from V and 8 bases from J, with 11 bases between. Germline assignment: CDR1 SGHTA and CDR2 FQGNSA. The CDR3 totals 13 residues. CDR3 in amino acids: CASSFGGQDTIYF. CDR3 coding DNA: TGTGCCAGCAGCTTTGGGGGGCAGGACACCATATATTTT.

This clonotype was recorded at least ten times. The chain recombines TRBV12-3 or TRBV12-4 with TRBJ2-7, with 8 bases matching TRBD2. CDR3 length: 14 amino acids. The V gene end was trimmed by 1 base and the J gene end by 5 bases; junction bases not matched to a gene: 4. The CDR3 here is CASSLEAGAHEQYF. The CDR3 DNA reads as TGTGCCAGCAGTTTAGAAGCGGGAGCGCACGAGCAGTACTTC.

This clonotype has a count of ten or more. The chain joins TRBV4-2 to TRBJ1-3; D is unresolved. V shed 0 bases and J shed 4 bases, with 7 bases lying between them. CDR3 length: 14 amino acids. CDR1 is LGHNA and CDR2 is YNFKEQ in the germline V gene. The CDR3 DNA sequence: TGTGCCAGCAGCCAAGATCTTGGGGGAAACACCATATATTTT. Amino acids: CASSQDLGGNTIYF.

About this clonotype: The junction departs from germline at one end; a sequencing error may be responsible. The chain couples TRBV7-7 to TRBJ2-5; maybe TRBD2 (5 bases). The CDR3 is made up of 13 amino acids. The germline gives CDR1 SSHAT, CDR2 FNYEAQ (reference sequence). The CDR3 DNA reads TGTGCTAGCAGCTCGAGGGTTAAAGAGACCCAGTACTTC. Encoded protein: CASSSRVKETQYF.

This clonotype was seen a handful of times. This chain connects TRBV20-1 to TRBJ1-5; D is uncertain. Germline assignment: CDR1 DFQATT and CDR2 SNEGSKA (reference sequence). The CDR3 is made up of 13 amino acids. Trimming removed 1 base at V and 0 bases at J, with 4 bases between. In nucleotides, the CDR3 is TGCAGTGCTAGAGTTAATAGCAATCAGCCCCAGCATTTT. Amino acid sequence: CSARVNSNQPQHF.

The chain has TRBV7-8 and TRBJ2-3; D is possibly TRBD2 (6 bases). The V end was cut by 0 bases, the J end by 8 bases, with 12 bases between. There are 14 residues in the CDR3. Germline CDR1 is SGHVS and CDR2 is FQNEAQ. For the CDR3, the DNA is TGTGCCAGCAGCTTAGCCGGGAGAGAGGTTACGCAGTATTTT. Protein product: CASSLAGREVTQYF.

This clonotype was seen many times. The chain's CDR3 is CASSQVKRGLSYNEQFF. DNA of the CDR3: TGTGCCAGCAGCCAAGTCAAGCGGGGCCTCTCCTACAATGAGCAGTTCTTC. This chain joins TRBV3-1 and TRBJ2-1; 7 bases agree with TRBD2. The germline V gene has CDR1 LGHDT and CDR2 YNNKEL (reference sequence). The junction had 6 bases not matched to a gene; V was cut back by 1 base and J by 0 bases. The CDR3 extends over 17 amino acids.

J is TRBJ2-5 and V is TRBV20-1; the D is unclear. Germline V CDR1 and CDR2: DFQATT, SNEGSKA (reference sequence). The CDR3 loop spans 12 amino acids. The V end lost 0 bases, the J end lost 1 base, and 3 bases lay between the germline ends. In nucleotides, the CDR3 is TGCAGTGCTAGAGAAGCCCAAGAGACCCAGTACTTC. It is translated as CSAREAQETQYF.

This clonotype was picked up many times. V is TRBV19 and J is TRBJ2-2, with TRBD2 identical over 7 bases. Losses at the gene ends were 3 bases for V and 3 bases for J; bases not matched to a gene: 7. Germline V gene lookup returns CDR1 LNHDA and CDR2 SQIVND (reference sequence). The CDR3 covers 16 residues. This chain's CDR3 is CASSIWLAAHTGELFF. CDR3 in DNA: TGTGCCAGTAGTATTTGGCTAGCGGCTCACACCGGGGAGCTGTTTTTT.

This clonotype was counted only a few times. The chain joins TRBV14 to TRBJ2-7, with 8 bases fitting TRBD1. Germline loops: CDR1 SGHDN, CDR2 FVKESK. V lost 4 bases to trimming and J lost 2 bases; unmatched junction nucleotides: 10. This CDR3 comprises 16 residues. The CDR3 protein is CASSPRIQTGAYEQYF. DNA for the CDR3: TGTGCCAGCAGCCCAAGAATACAGACAGGGGCCTACGAGCAGTACTTC.

This chain uses TRBV7-2 with TRBJ1-2; D may be TRBD1 (6 bases). Germline-derived CDR1 and CDR2 are SGHTA and FQGNSA. The CDR3 is made up of 12 amino acids. Trimming took off 9 bases at V and 7 bases at J, with 15 bases between the two ends. For the CDR3, the DNA is TGTGCCAGGGGCAGGGGCGTTGGTGGCTACACCTTC. Translated: CARGRGVGGYTF.

There are a few counts of this clonotype. V gene TRBV5-1 combines with J gene TRBJ1-3, with a possible D match to TRBD1 (6 bases). Germline CDR1 reads SGHRS; CDR2 reads YFSETQ. Trimming cost V 3 bases and J 2 bases, with 9 bases left between them. The CDR3 loop spans 14 amino acids. CDR3 region: CASSSGQTGNTIYF. In DNA form, the CDR3 reads TGCGCCAGCAGCTCTGGACAGACTGGAAACACCATATATTTT.

This clonotype occurred many times. The chain joins TRBV24-1 to TRBJ2-1; 11 bases are shared with TRBD2. Germline assignment: CDR1 KGHDR and CDR2 SFDVKD. V lost 3 bases, J lost 8 bases, and 8 bases stayed unmatched. The length of the CDR3 is 16 residues. CDR3 bases: TGTGCCACCAGTGATCGTACTAGCGGGAGTTTTCATGAGCAGTTCTTC. Translation gives CATSDRTSGSFHEQFF.

Ten or more counts support this clonotype. The chain uses TRBV24-1 and TRBJ2-2, with TRBD2 matching 8 bases. There are 16 residues in the CDR3. Germline lookup yields CDR1 KGHDR and CDR2 SFDVKD. With V trimmed by 4 bases and J by 7 bases, 10 bases remained unmatched. CDR3 nucleotide sequence: TGTGCCACCAGTGAAAGCGGGAGTACCCACGGCGGGGAGCTGTTTTTT. It translates to CATSESGSTHGGELFF.

Details on this clonotype: The junction and the germline gene differ at one end; a read error may be behind it. This sequence joins TRBV6-6 and TRBJ1-4; unclear D gene. The CDR3 is made up of 13 amino acids. Germline loops: CDR1 MNHNY, CDR2 SVGAGI (reference sequence). Here the CDR3 reads CASSPRINENLFF. The CDR3 DNA sequence: TGTGCCAGCAGTCCCCGGATAAATGAAAATCTGTTTTTT.

In this sample, this clonotype turned up many times. This chain uses TRBV12-3 or TRBV12-4 with TRBJ1-1; D uncertain. Trimming cost V 6 bases and J 2 bases, with 10 bases left between them. The CDR3 spans 13 residues. CDR3 nucleotide sequence: TGTGCCAGCAGCGCGGGCCAAAACACTGAAGCTTTCTTT. Protein product: CASSAGQNTEAFF.

The table lists this clonotype with a few counts. The chain combines TRBV24-1 with TRBJ2-1; TRBD2 aligns across 7 bases. CDR1 and CDR2 (germline): KGHDR, SFDVKD. The CDR3 has 13 amino acids. V shed 9 bases and J 0 bases; nucleotides not matched to a gene: 1. CDR3 sequence: CATCGSSYNEQFF. CDR3 DNA: TGTGCCACCTGCGGGAGCTCCTACAATGAGCAGTTCTTC.

This clonotype was detected ten times or more. The chain carries TRBV15 and TRBJ2-1; D is uncertain. The V gene's germline CDR1 is LNHNV and CDR2 YYDKDF (reference sequence). Trimming stripped 1 base from V and 9 bases from J, with 7 bases between. This CDR3 contains 12 residues. CDR3 region: CATSRGRGEQFF. Written as DNA, the CDR3 is TGTGCCACCAGCAGAGGTAGAGGTGAGCAGTTCTTC.

This chain connects TRBV12-5 to TRBJ1-1, with a possible D match to TRBD1 (5 bases). Germline lookup yields CDR1 LGHNT and CDR2 FRNRAP. Trimming cost V 0 bases and J 3 bases, with 14 bases left between them. The CDR3 totals 16 residues. The CDR3 sequence: CASGLVVRAGHTEAFF. CDR3 nucleotide sequence: TGTGCTAGTGGTTTGGTTGTTCGGGCAGGGCACACTGAAGCTTTCTTT.

This clonotype came up a few times. The genes are TRBV6-1 and TRBJ2-3; D gene uncertain. The CDR3 has 14 residues. Trimming cost V 4 bases and J 2 bases, with 10 bases left between them. Per germline, CDR1 MNHNS and CDR2 SASEGT. CDR3 in amino acids: CASSVLTTTDTQYF. CDR3 DNA: TGTGCCAGCAGTGTACTTACTACCACAGATACGCAGTATTTT.